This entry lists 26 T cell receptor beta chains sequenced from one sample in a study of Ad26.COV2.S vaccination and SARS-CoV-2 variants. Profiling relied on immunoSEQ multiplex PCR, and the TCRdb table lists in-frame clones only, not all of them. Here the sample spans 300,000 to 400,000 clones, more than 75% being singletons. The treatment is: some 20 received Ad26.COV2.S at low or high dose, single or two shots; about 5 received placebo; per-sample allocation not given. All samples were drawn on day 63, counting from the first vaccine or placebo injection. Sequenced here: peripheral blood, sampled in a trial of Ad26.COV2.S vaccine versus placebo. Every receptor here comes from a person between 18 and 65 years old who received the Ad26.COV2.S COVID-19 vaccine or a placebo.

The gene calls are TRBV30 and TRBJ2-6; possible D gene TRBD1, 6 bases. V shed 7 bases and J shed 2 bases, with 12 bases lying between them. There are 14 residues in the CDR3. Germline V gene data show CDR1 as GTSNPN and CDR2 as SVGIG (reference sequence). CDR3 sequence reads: CALTDSPGANVLTF. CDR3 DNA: TGTGCCTTGACGGACAGTCCTGGGGCCAACGTCCTGACTTTC. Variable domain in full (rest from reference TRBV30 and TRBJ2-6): SQTIHQWPATLVQPVGSPLSLECTVEGTSNPNLYWYRQAAGRGLQLLFYSVGIGQISSEVPQNLSASRPQDRQFILSSKKLLLSDSGFYLCALTDSPGANVLTFGAGSRLTVL.

CDR3 sequence (DNA): TGTGCCATCAGTGTCGGACAAGAGGCCTATTTT. It is translated as CAISVGQEAYF. The chain employs TRBV10-3 and TRBJ1-3, with D tentatively TRBD1 (5 bases). Per germline, CDR1 ENHRY and CDR2 SYGVKD. The CDR3 is made up of 11 amino acids. The V gene lost 4 bases and the J gene lost 16 bases, with 14 bases spanning the gap.

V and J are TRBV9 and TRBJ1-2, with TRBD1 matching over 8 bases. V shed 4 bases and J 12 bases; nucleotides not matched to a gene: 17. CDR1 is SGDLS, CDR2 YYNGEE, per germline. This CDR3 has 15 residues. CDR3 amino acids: CASSQLKSGTGGHTF. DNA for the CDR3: TGTGCCAGCAGCCAACTAAAATCCGGGACAGGAGGACACACCTTC.

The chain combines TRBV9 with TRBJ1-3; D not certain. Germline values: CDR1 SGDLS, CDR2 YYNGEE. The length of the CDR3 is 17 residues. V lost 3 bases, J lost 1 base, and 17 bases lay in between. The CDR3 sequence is CASSAQPTAGSGNTIYF. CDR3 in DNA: TGTGCCAGCAGCGCCCAACCGACGGCCGGGTCTGGAAACACCATATATTTT.

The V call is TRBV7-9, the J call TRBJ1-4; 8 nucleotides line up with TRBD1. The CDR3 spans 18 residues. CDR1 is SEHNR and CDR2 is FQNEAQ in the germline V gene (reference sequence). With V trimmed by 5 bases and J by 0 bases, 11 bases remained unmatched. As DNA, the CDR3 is TGTGCCAGCAGCGACAGGGGCCGGGAAATGGCAACTAATGAAAAACTGTTTTTT. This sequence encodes CASSDRGREMATNEKLFF.

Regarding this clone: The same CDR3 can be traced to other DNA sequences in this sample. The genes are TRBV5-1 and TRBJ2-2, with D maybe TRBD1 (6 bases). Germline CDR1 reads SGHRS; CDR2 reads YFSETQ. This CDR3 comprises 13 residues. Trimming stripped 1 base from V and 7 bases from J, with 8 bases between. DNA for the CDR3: TGCGCCAGCAGCTTGCAAGGGGGCGGGGAGCTGTTTTTT. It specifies CASSLQGGGELFF.

CDR3 sequence reads: CASSLEPEGYGYTF. In DNA form, the CDR3 reads TGTGCCAGCAGCTTGGAACCGGAAGGCTATGGCTACACCTTC. V is TRBV5-6 and J is TRBJ1-2; D not resolved. This CDR3 is 14 amino acids long. The germline V gene has CDR1 SGHDT and CDR2 YYEEEE. V lost 0 bases to trimming and J lost 4 bases, with 10 bases between them.

CDR3 nucleotides: TGTGCCATGCAGGGGGCTGGGAATCAGCCCCAGCATTTT. It is translated as CAMQGAGNQPQHF. The chain couples TRBV14 to TRBJ1-5; 8 nucleotides agree with TRBD1. The germline CDR1 and CDR2 sequences are SGHDN and FVKESK. The length of the CDR3 is 13 residues. The trim removed 10 bases at V and 4 bases at J, leaving 6 bases unmatched.

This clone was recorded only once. The CDR3 reads CAWSSGVEQYF. CDR3 bases: TGTGCCTGGAGCTCAGGGGTCGAGCAGTACTTC. This chain links TRBV30 with TRBJ2-7; D possibly corresponds to TRBD1 (6 bases). The CDR3 covers 11 residues. V shed 3 bases and J shed 6 bases, with 9 bases lying between them. Germline V gene lookup returns CDR1 GTSNPN and CDR2 SVGIG (reference sequence).

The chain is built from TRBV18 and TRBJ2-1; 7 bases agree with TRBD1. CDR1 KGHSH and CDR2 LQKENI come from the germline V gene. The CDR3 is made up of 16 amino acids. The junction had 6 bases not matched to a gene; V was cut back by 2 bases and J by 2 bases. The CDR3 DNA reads TGTGCCAGCTCACCAAGGGGGCAGGACCCCTACAATGAGCAGTTCTTC. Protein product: CASSPRGQDPYNEQFF.

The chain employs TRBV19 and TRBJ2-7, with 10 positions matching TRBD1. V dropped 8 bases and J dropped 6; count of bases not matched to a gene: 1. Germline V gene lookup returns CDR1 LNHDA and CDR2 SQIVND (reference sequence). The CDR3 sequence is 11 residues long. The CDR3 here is CASGTGVEQYF. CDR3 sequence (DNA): TGTGCCAGTGGGACAGGGGTCGAGCAGTACTTC.

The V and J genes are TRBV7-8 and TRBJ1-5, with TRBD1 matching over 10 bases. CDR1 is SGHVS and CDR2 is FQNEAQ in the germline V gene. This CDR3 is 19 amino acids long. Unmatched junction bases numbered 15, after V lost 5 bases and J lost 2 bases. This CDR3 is CASSLSPGQGIRGNQPQHF. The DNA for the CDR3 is TGTGCCAGCAGCCTTAGCCCGGGACAGGGGATAAGGGGCAATCAGCCCCAGCATTTT.

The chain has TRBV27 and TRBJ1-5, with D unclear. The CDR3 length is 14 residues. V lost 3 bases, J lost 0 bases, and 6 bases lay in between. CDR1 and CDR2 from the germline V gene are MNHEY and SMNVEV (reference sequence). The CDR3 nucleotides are TGTGCCAGCAGTTTCCAATATAGCAATCAGCCCCAGCATTTT. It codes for CASSFQYSNQPQHF.

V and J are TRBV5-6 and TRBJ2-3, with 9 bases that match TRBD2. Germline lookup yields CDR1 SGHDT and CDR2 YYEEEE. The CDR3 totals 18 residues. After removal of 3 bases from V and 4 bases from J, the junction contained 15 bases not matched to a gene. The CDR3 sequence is CASSWRLAGGAGADTQYF. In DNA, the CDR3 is TGTGCCAGCAGCTGGAGACTCGCGGGGGGGGCCGGGGCAGATACGCAGTATTTT. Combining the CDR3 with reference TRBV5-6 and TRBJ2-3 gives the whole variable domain DAGVTQSPTHLIKTRGQQVTLRCSPKSGHDTVSWYQQALGQGPQFIFQYYEEEERQRGNFPDRFSGHQFPNYSSELNVNALLLGDSALYLCASSWRLAGGAGADTQYFGPGTRLTVL.

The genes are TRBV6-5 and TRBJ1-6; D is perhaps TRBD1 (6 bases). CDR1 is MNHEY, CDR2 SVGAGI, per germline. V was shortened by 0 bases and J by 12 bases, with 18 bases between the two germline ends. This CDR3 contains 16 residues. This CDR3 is CASSYSRGAAPRPLHF. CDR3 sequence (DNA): TGTGCCAGCAGTTACTCGAGGGGGGCGGCGCCCCGACCCCTCCACTTT.

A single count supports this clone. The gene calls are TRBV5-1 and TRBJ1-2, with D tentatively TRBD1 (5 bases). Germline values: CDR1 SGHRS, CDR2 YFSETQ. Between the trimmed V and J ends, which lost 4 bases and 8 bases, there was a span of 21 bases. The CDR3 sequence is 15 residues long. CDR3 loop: CASSTSTGAGYGYTF. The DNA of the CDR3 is TGCGCCAGCAGCACATCAACTGGGGCAGGATACGGCTACACCTTC.

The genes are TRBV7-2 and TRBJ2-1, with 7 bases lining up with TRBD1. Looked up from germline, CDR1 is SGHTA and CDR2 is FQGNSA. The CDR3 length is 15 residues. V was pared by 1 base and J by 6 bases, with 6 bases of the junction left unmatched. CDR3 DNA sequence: TGTGCCAGCAGCTTAGGGGGGACAGTCGGCAATGAGCAGTTCTTC. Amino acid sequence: CASSLGGTVGNEQFF.

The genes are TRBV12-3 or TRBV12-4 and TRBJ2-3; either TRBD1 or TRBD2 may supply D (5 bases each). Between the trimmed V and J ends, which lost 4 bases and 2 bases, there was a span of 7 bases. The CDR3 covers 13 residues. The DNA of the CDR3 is TGTGCCAGCAGTTCAGGGACCACAGATACGCAGTATTTT. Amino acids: CASSSGTTDTQYF.

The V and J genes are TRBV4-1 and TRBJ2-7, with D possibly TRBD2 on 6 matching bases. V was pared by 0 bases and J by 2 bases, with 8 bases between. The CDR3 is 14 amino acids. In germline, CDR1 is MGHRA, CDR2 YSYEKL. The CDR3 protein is CASSQDGGAYEQYF. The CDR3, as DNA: TGCGCCAGCAGCCAAGATGGAGGGGCCTACGAGCAGTACTTC.

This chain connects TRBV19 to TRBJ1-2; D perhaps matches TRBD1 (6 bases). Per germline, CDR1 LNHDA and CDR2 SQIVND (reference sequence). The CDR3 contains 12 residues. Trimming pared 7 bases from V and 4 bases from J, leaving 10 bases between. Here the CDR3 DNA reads TGTGCCAGTACCCAGGACAGCTATGGCTACACCTTC. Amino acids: CASTQDSYGYTF.

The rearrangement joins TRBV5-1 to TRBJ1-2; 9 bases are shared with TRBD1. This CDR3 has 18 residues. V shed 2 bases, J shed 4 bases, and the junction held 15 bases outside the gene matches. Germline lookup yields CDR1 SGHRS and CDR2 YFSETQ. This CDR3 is CASSFIWGQGEMSYGYTF. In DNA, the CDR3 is TGCGCCAGCAGCTTTATTTGGGGACAGGGTGAAATGAGCTATGGCTACACCTTC.

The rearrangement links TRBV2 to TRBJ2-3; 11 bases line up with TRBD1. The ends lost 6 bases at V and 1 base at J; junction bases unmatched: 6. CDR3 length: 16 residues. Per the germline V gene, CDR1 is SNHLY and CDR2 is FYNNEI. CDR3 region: CASSLGQGVGTDTQYF. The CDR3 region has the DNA TGTGCCAGCAGCCTGGGACAGGGGGTCGGCACAGATACGCAGTATTTT.

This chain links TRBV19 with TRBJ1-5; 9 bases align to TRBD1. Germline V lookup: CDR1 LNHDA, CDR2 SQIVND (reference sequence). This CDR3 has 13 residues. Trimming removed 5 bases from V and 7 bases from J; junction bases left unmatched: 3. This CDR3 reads CASSGDREQPQHF. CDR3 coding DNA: TGTGCCAGTAGTGGGGACAGGGAACAGCCCCAGCATTTT.

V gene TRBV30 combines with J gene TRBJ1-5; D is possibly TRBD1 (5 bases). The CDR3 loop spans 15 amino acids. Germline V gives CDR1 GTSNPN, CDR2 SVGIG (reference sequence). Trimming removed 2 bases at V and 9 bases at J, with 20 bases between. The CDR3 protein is CAWSPGEESQGPQHF. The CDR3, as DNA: TGTGCCTGGAGTCCGGGGGAGGAGTCGCAAGGGCCCCAGCATTTT.

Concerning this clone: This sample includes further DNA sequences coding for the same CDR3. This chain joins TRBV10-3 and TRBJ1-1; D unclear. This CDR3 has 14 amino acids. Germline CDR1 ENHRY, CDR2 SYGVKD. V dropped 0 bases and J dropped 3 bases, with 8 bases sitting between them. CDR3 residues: CAISESRRDTEAFF. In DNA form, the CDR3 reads TGTGCCATCAGTGAGTCGCGAAGGGACACTGAAGCTTTCTTT.

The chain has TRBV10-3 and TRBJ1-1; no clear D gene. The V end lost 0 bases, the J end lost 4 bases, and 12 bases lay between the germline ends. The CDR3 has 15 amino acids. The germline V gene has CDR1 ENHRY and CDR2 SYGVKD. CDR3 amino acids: CAISESVGGGTEAFF. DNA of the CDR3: TGTGCCATCAGTGAGTCGGTGGGAGGTGGCACTGAAGCTTTCTTT.